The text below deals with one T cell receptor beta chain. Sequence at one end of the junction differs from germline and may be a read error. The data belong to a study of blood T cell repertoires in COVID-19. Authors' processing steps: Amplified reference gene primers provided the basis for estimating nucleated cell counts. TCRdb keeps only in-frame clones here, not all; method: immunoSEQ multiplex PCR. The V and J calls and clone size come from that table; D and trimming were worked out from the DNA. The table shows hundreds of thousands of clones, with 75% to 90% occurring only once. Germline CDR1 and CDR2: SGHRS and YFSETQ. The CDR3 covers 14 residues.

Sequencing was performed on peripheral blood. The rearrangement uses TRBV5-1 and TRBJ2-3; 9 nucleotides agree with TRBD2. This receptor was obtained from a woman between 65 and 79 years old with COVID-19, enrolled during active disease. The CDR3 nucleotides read TGCGCCAGCAGCCGCGGGACTAGCATAGATACGCAGTATTTT. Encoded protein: CASSRGTSIDTQYF.